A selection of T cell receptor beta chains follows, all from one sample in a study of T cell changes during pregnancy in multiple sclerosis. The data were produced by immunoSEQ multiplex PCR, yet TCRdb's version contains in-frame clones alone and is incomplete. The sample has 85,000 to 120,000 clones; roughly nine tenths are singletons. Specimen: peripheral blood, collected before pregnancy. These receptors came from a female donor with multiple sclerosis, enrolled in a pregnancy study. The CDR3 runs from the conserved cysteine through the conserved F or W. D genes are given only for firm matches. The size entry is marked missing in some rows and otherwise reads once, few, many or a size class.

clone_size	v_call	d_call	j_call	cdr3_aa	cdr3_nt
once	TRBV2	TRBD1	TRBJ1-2	CASSDLDRTNANYGYTF	TGTGCCAGCAGCGATTTGGACAGGACTAATGCTAACTATGGCTACACCTTC
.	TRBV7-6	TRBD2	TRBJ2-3	CASSLAGLPLHTQYF	TGTGCCAGCAGCTTGGCGGGACTACCCCTACATACGCAGTATTTT
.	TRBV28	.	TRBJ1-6	CASSLGQRFTPLHF	TGTGCCAGCAGTCTCGGACAACGGTTTACACCCCTCCACTTT
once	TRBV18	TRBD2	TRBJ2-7	CASSSRTSGTYEQYF	TGTGCCAGCTCATCCAGGACTAGCGGGACCTACGAGCAGTACTTC
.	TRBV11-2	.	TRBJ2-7	CASSLDLAQGGSYEQYF	TGTGCCAGCAGCTTAGATCTAGCGCAGGGTGGGTCCTACGAGCAGTACTTC
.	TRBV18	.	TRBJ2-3	CASSPPGGTFTDTQYF	TGTGCCAGCTCACCACCTGGGGGGACCTTCACAGATACGCAGTATTTT
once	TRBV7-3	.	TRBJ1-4	CASSFPDSPNEKLFF	TGTGCCAGCAGCTTCCCCGACAGTCCCAATGAAAAACTGTTTTTT
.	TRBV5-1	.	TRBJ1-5	CASSPDSPNQPQHF	TGCGCCAGCAGCCCGGACAGCCCCAATCAGCCCCAGCATTTT
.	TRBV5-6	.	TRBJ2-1	CASSSEANEQFF	TGTGCCAGCAGCTCTGAGGCCAATGAGCAGTTCTTC
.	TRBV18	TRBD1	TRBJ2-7	CASSPRRLADRGYEQYF	TGTGCCAGCTCACCCCGGAGGTTAGCGGACAGGGGCTACGAGCAGTACTTC
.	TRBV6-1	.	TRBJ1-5	CASRDSFNQPQHF	TGTGCCAGCAGGGACAGCTTTAATCAGCCCCAGCATTTT
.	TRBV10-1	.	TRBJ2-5	CASSVSGKQETQYF	TGCGCCAGCAGCGTATCAGGGAAACAAGAGACCCAGTACTTC
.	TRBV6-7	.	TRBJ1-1	CASSLYRENTEAFF	TGTGCCAGCAGCTTATACAGGGAGAACACTGAAGCTTTCTTT
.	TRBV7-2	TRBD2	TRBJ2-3	CASSLTSGGGADTQYF	TGTGCCAGCAGCTTAACTAGCGGGGGGGGCGCAGATACGCAGTATTTT
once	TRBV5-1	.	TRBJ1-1	CASSFTGNTEAFF	TGCGCCAGCAGTTTCACAGGGAACACTGAAGCTTTCTTT
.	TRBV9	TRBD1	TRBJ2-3	CASSGQGIGTDTQYF	TGTGCCAGCAGCGGACAGGGGATTGGCACAGATACGCAGTATTTT
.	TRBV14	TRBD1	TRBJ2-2	CASSHRQGPTNTGELFF	TGTGCCAGCAGCCATAGACAGGGACCTACGAACACCGGGGAGCTGTTTTTT
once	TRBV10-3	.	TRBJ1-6	CAISDPGLPFSPLHF	TGTGCCATCAGTGATCCGGGACTACCATTTTCACCCCTCCACTTT
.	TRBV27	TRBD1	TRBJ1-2	CASTKTGGGYGYTF	TGTGCCAGCACCAAGACAGGGGGCGGCTATGGCTACACCTTC
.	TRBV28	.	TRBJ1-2	CASATRLRVSNYGYTF	TGTGCCAGCGCCACGCGACTCAGGGTTTCTAACTATGGCTACACCTTC
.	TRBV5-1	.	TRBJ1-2	CASSHTQASNYGYTF	TGCGCCAGCAGCCACACACAGGCTTCTAACTATGGCTACACCTTC
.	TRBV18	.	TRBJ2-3	CASSPPGSTDTQYF	TGTGCCAGCTCACCACCGGGCAGCACAGATACGCAGTATTTT
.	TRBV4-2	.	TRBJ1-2	CASSQERGSNYGYTF	TGTGCCAGCAGCCAAGAAAGGGGCAGTAACTATGGCTACACCTTC
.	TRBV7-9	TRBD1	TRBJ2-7	CASSARTGGTYEQYF	TGTGCCAGCAGCGCCCGGACAGGTGGCACCTACGAGCAGTACTTC
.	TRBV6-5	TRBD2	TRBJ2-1	CASARLAGYNEQFF	TGTGCCAGCGCACGACTAGCGGGGTACAATGAGCAGTTCTTC
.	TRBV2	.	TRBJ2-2	CASSRTGELFF	TGTGCCAGCAGCCGCACCGGGGAGCTGTTTTTT
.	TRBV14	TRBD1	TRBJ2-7	CASSSRGQGFYEQYF	TGTGCCAGCAGCTCCCGGGGACAGGGATTCTACGAGCAGTACTTC
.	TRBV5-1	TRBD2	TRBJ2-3	CASSLGLAGGTDTQYF	TGCGCCAGCAGCTTGGGGCTAGCGGGGGGAACAGATACGCAGTATTTT
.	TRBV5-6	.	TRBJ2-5	CASSPRQTPRETQYF	TGTGCCAGCAGCCCAAGACAGACCCCAAGGGAGACCCAGTACTTC